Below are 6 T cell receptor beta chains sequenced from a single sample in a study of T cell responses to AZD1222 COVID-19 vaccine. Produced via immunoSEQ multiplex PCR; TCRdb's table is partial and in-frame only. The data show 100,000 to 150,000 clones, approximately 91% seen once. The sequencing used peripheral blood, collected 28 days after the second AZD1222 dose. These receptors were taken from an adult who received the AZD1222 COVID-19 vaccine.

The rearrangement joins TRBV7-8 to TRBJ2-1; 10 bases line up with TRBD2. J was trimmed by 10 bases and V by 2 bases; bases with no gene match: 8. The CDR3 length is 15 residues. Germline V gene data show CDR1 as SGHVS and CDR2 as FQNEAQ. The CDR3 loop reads CASSLILAGAPEQFF. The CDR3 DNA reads TGTGCCAGCAGCTTAATCCTAGCGGGGGCCCCAGAGCAGTTCTTC.

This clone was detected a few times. The DNA for the CDR3 is TGTGCCAGCAGCGCCGGACAGGGTGCTGAAGCTTTCTTT. It encodes CASSAGQGAEAFF. This chain joins TRBV7-2 and TRBJ1-1, with 8 positions matching TRBD1. Germline values: CDR1 SGHTA, CDR2 FQGNSA. The CDR3 covers 13 residues. Unmatched junction bases numbered 5, after V lost 5 bases and J lost 6 bases.

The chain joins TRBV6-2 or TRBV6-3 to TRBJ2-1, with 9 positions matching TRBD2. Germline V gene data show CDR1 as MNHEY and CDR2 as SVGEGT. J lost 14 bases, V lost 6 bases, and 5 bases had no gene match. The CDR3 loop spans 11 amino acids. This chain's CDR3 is CASSSSGNKFF. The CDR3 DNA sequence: TGTGCCAGCAGCTCTAGCGGGAATAAGTTCTTC.

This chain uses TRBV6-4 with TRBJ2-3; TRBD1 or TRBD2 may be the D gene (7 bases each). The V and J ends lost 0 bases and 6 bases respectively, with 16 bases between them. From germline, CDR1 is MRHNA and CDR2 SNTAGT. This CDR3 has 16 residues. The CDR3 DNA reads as TGTGCCAGCAGTGACTCGATTCAGGGGGGGAGTGATACGCAGTATTTT. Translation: CASSDSIQGGSDTQYF.

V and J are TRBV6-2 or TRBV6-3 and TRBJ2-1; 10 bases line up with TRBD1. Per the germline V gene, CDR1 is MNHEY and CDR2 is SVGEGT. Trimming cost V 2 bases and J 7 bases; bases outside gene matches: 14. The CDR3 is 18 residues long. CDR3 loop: CASSYPDRGRIIWNEQFF. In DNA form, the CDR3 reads TGTGCCAGCAGTTACCCCGACAGGGGGCGCATCATCTGGAATGAGCAGTTCTTC.

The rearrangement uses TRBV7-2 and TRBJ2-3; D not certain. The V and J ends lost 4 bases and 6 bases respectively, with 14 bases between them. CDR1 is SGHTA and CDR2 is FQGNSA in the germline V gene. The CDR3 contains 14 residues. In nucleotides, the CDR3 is TGTGCCAGCAGCTCCCGACTTGCAATGGATACGCAGTATTTT. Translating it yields CASSSRLAMDTQYF.